The rows below give T cell receptor beta chains drawn from one sample of a study of T cell responses to AZD1222 COVID-19 vaccine. Assay: immunoSEQ multiplex PCR; the TCRdb copy retains only in-frame clones and omits some. The data contain 95,000 to 110,000 clones, roughly nine tenths of them singletons. This specimen consisted of peripheral blood, obtained 28 days after the second dose of the MenACWY control vaccine. The origin of the receptors is an adult who received the MenACWY meningococcal vaccine as a control. Each CDR3 is given with its conserved first and last residue. The D gene is left open where the match is weak.

V gene	D gene	J gene	CDR3 DNA	CDR3 protein
TRBV18	TRBD1	TRBJ1-2	TGTGCCAGCTCACAAACAGCCCAGGGGGCGGACTATGGCTACACCTTC	CASSQTAQGADYGYTF
TRBV13	.	TRBJ1-1	TGTGCCAGCAGCTGGACCAGAGGGGGGAACACTGAAGCTTTCTTT	CASSWTRGGNTEAFF
TRBV4-1	TRBD1	TRBJ2-7	TGCGCCAGCAGCCTCCGGGACAGGGCGAACTACGAGCAGTACTTC	CASSLRDRANYEQYF
TRBV5-6	TRBD2	TRBJ2-7	TGTGCCAGCAGCCGTGGACTAGTAAGGTACGAGCAGTACTTC	CASSRGLVRYEQYF
TRBV6-5	.	TRBJ1-5	TGTGCCAGCGATGAACAGGGTTTAAGTCAGCCCCAGCATTTT	CASDEQGLSQPQHF
TRBV20-1	TRBD1	TRBJ2-7	TGCAGTGCTACACAGGGGTGGGAGCAGTACTTC	CSATQGWEQYF
TRBV7-2	.	TRBJ2-3	TGTGCCAGCAGCTTCGCGGTAGGGGTCACAGATACGCAGTATTTT	CASSFAVGVTDTQYF
TRBV7-6	TRBD1	TRBJ2-7	TGTGCCAGCAGCTTAGGGGGGACAGGGTTAAACGAGCAGTACTTC	CASSLGGTGLNEQYF
TRBV7-8	.	TRBJ1-3	TGTGCCAGCAGCTTAGTTCGGGCCTCTGGAAACACCATATATTTT	CASSLVRASGNTIYF
TRBV5-1	.	TRBJ1-3	TGCGCCAGCAGGGCTCAGTTTAACTCTGGAAACACCATATATTTT	CASRAQFNSGNTIYF
TRBV9	.	TRBJ1-2	TGTGCCAGCAGCCTTCCGGGGGTGCACGATGGCTACACCTTC	CASSLPGVHDGYTF
TRBV9	TRBD2	TRBJ2-7	TGTGCCAGCAGCGTAGGGGGTAGCGGGGGACCCTCCTACGAGCAGTACTTC	CASSVGGSGGPSYEQYF
TRBV9	TRBD2	TRBJ2-2	TGTGCCAGCAGCGTAGCTGGGGGGGGTGGCACCGGGGAGCTGTTTTTT	CASSVAGGGGTGELFF
TRBV5-1	TRBD1	TRBJ2-2	TGCGCCAGCCGGGACCAGGGGGCAACCGGGGAGCTGTTTTTT	CASRDQGATGELFF